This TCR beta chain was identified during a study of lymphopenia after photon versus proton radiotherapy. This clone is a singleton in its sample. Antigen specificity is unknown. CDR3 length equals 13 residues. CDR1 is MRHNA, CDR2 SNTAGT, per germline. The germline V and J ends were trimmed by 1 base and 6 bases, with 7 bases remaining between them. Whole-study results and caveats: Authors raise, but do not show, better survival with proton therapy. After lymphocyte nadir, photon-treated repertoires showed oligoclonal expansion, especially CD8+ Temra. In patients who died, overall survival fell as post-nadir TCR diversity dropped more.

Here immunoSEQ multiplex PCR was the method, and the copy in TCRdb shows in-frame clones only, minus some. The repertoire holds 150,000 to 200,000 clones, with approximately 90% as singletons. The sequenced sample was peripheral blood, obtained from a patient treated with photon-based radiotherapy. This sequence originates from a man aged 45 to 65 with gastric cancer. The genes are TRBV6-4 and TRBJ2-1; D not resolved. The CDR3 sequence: CASSDWRSNEQFF. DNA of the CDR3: TGTGCCAGCAGTGACTGGCGATCCAATGAGCAGTTCTTC.